The 28 T cell receptor beta chains below all came from one sample that was sequenced in a study of OX40 agonist ivuxolimab in advanced cancers. Using immunoSEQ multiplex PCR, the repertoire was profiled, and TCRdb retains in-frame clones only, with some absent. The table lists about 55,000 clones, 70% to 90% of them singletons. The sequenced sample was CD4+ or CD8+ T cells sorted from blood, obtained in a trial of the OX40 agonist ivuxolimab. These receptors originate from an adult with an advanced solid tumor such as melanoma, head and neck, liver or kidney cancer.

V and J are TRBV28 and TRBJ1-2; no definite D call. The CDR3 consists of 10 residues. V was trimmed by 3 bases and J by 8 bases, leaving 4 bases between them. From germline, CDR1 is MDHEN and CDR2 SYDVKM. The CDR3 spells CASSFRGYTF. The CDR3 region has the DNA TGTGCCAGCAGTTTTAGAGGCTACACCTTC.

The rearrangement links TRBV25-1 to TRBJ1-5; D is undetermined. The CDR3 runs to 15 residues. Germline V CDR1 and CDR2: MGHDK, SYGVNS. Trimming took 3 bases from V and 5 from J, leaving 14 bases between them. The CDR3 protein is CASSEGGREDQPQHF. The CDR3 bases are TGTGCCAGCAGTGAGGGAGGGAGGGAGGATCAGCCCCAGCATTTT.

CDR3 nucleotides: TGTGCCAGCTCACCACCGTCGGCAGGGGCAGGGTCCTACGAGCAGTACTTC. It yields the protein CASSPPSAGAGSYEQYF. The chain carries TRBV18 and TRBJ2-7; TRBD1 is a possible D gene (6 bases). CDR3 length equals 17 residues. Between the trimmed V and J ends, which lost 0 bases and 1 base, there was a span of 16 bases. CDR1 and CDR2 from the germline V gene are KGHSH and LQKENI.

A word on this clone: One end of the junction is discordant with germline, which a read error may explain. The V and J genes are TRBV6-6 and TRBJ1-4, with 7 bases aligning to TRBD1. This CDR3 has 14 amino acids. Germline V gene lookup returns CDR1 MNHNY and CDR2 SVGAGI (reference sequence). The chain's CDR3 is CASSQTGSGRSMVF. The CDR3 DNA reads TGTGCCAGCAGTCAGACAGGGTCGGGACGGTCTATGGTTTTT.

This clone was detected a few times. The chain joins TRBV7-9 to TRBJ2-3; 10 bases match TRBD2. The germline V gene has CDR1 SEHNR and CDR2 FQNEAQ (reference sequence). The CDR3 sequence is 15 residues long. J was trimmed by 0 bases and V by 7 bases; bases with no gene match: 4. The CDR3 spells CASILAGGSTDTQYF. The DNA for the CDR3 is TGTGCCAGCATTTTAGCGGGAGGTAGCACAGATACGCAGTATTTT.

This chain uses TRBV11-2 with TRBJ1-1; 7 bases line up with TRBD1. Germline values: CDR1 SGHAT, CDR2 FQNNGV. With 5 bases clipped from V and 8 bases from J, the junction kept 11 bases outside the gene matches. CDR3 length: 14 residues. The CDR3 spells CASSPPFDRAEAFF. The DNA of the CDR3 is TGTGCCAGCAGCCCACCGTTCGACAGGGCGGAAGCTTTCTTT.

This clone was found once. V and J are TRBV13 and TRBJ2-3, with TRBD2 identical over 7 bases. The germline CDR1 and CDR2 sequences are PRHDT and FYEKMQ (reference sequence). This CDR3 region has 16 residues. J lost 1 base, V lost 2 bases, and 6 bases had no gene match. The CDR3, as DNA: TGTGCCAGCAGCTTAAGTTCTGCGGGGGGCACAGATACGCAGTATTTT. This codes for CASSLSSAGGTDTQYF.

This clone was seen more than once but under ten times. The chain uses TRBV27 and TRBJ2-7; weak D call: TRBD1 (5 bases). The germline V and J ends were trimmed by 6 bases and 6 bases, with 15 bases remaining between them. Germline CDR1 is MNHEY and CDR2 is SMNVEV (reference sequence). This CDR3 has 13 amino acids. CDR3: CASSPQGRREQYF. The CDR3 DNA reads as TGTGCCAGCAGCCCGCAGGGTAGGCGCGAGCAGTACTTC.

The rearrangement joins TRBV6-5 to TRBJ2-7; D might be TRBD1 (5 bases). The CDR3 consists of 13 residues. V gave up 6 bases and J gave up 1 base, with 10 bases separating them. The germline V gene has CDR1 MNHEY and CDR2 SVGAGI. CDR3 region: CASRGEVSYEQYF. CDR3 DNA: TGTGCCAGCAGAGGGGAAGTATCCTACGAGCAGTACTTC.

J is TRBJ2-7 and V is TRBV5-1; D is ambiguous. Trimming shortened V by 0 bases and J by 2 bases, and 9 bases separated the two germline ends. CDR3 length: 14 residues. From germline, CDR1 is SGHRS and CDR2 YFSETQ. Here the CDR3 DNA reads TGCGCCAGCAGCTTGGATGGCAGGACCTACGAGCAGTACTTC. Its translation: CASSLDGRTYEQYF.

This chain uses TRBV11-2 with TRBJ2-3; D unclear. Germline CDR1 is SGHAT and CDR2 is FQNNGV. V was clipped by 0 bases and J by 6 bases, with 7 bases between them. This CDR3 spans 13 amino acids. The CDR3 spells CASSLEHPDTQYF. DNA of the CDR3: TGTGCCAGCAGCTTAGAGCACCCCGATACGCAGTATTTT.

The chain carries TRBV6-5 and TRBJ1-1; D possibly corresponds to TRBD1 (6 bases). Between the trimmed V and J ends, which lost 5 bases and 4 bases, there was a span of 14 bases. The CDR3 contains 14 residues. Germline-derived CDR1 and CDR2 are MNHEY and SVGAGI. The CDR3 DNA sequence: TGTGCCAGCAGTCCAAGACAGGCCCGCACTGAAGCTTTCTTT. It is translated as CASSPRQARTEAFF.

CDR3 sequence reads: CASSLDFIGGELFF. CDR3 coding DNA: TGTGCCAGCAGCTTGGACTTTATAGGGGGGGAGCTGTTTTTT. This chain connects TRBV5-6 to TRBJ2-2; the D is unclear. The CDR3 length is 14 residues. The V gene's germline CDR1 is SGHDT and CDR2 YYEEEE. Trimming took 0 bases from V and 8 from J, leaving 11 bases between them.

The V call is TRBV18, the J call TRBJ1-1; 8 bases fit TRBD1. The germline gives CDR1 KGHSH, CDR2 LQKENI. The length of the CDR3 is 18 residues. With V trimmed by 3 bases and J by 0 bases, 12 bases remained unmatched. CDR3 residues: CASSPLTGVLFMNTEAFF. CDR3 bases: TGTGCCAGCTCACCCTTGACAGGGGTCCTATTCATGAACACTGAAGCTTTCTTT.

Here the CDR3 reads CASSVLAGGTDTQYF. Here the CDR3 DNA reads TGTGCCAGCAGTGTATTAGCGGGGGGCACAGATACGCAGTATTTT. The rearrangement uses TRBV2 and TRBJ2-3; 9 positions match TRBD2. Trimming removed 4 bases from V and 1 base from J; junction bases left unmatched: 3. This CDR3 has 15 amino acids. Germline CDR1 and CDR2: SNHLY and FYNNEI.

The rearrangement joins TRBV6-1 to TRBJ2-1, with unresolved D. The CDR3 consists of 15 residues. Looked up from germline, CDR1 is MNHNS and CDR2 is SASEGT. Trimming cost V 8 bases and J 7 bases, with 21 bases left between them. CDR3 sequence reads: CASSRVSLFSNEQFF. Here the CDR3 DNA reads TGTGCCAGCTCGCGAGTGTCCCTCTTTAGTAATGAGCAGTTCTTC.

V usage is TRBV6-1 and J usage is TRBJ2-5; 8 bases match TRBD1. This CDR3 has 13 residues. Germline V gives CDR1 MNHNS, CDR2 SASEGT. V was pared by 5 bases and J by 5 bases, with 4 bases of the junction left unmatched. CDR3 amino acids: CASSRQGMETQYF. CDR3 sequence (DNA): TGTGCCAGCAGTCGACAGGGGATGGAGACCCAGTACTTC.

This sequence joins TRBV7-2 and TRBJ1-1, with TRBD1 identical over 9 bases. J lost 7 bases, V lost 2 bases, and 8 bases had no gene match. Per germline, CDR1 SGHTA and CDR2 FQGNSA. The CDR3 is 15 amino acids. The CDR3 coding sequence is TGTGCCAGCAGCTTAACGACAGGGGGGTATGTTGAAGCTTTCTTT. This gives the protein CASSLTTGGYVEAFF.

The CDR3 DNA follows: TGTGCCAGCAGCTTAGCGCAGGAGCAGTACTTC. This sequence encodes CASSLAQEQYF. V gene TRBV7-9 combines with J gene TRBJ2-7; no firm D call. Per the germline V gene, CDR1 is SEHNR and CDR2 is FQNEAQ (reference sequence). Deletions cut 0 bases from V and 7 bases from J, with 4 bases between. The CDR3 totals 11 residues.

This clone came up once. V usage is TRBV6-6 and J usage is TRBJ2-7, with no clear D. This CDR3 comprises 15 residues. Germline V gene data show CDR1 as MNHNY and CDR2 as SVGAGI (reference sequence). Between the trimmed V and J ends, which lost 5 bases and 1 base, there was a span of 15 bases. As DNA, the CDR3 is TGTGCCAGCAGTGGGTCGGCGGCCGTTTCCTACGAGCAGTACTTC. Protein sequence: CASSGSAAVSYEQYF.

The V and J genes are TRBV30 and TRBJ1-1; 9 nucleotides align to TRBD1. In germline, CDR1 is GTSNPN, CDR2 SVGIG (reference sequence). Unmatched junction bases numbered 5, after V lost 3 bases and J lost 6 bases. CDR3 size: 13 residues. CDR3 sequence reads: CAWSPDRGAEAFF. CDR3 bases: TGTGCCTGGAGCCCGGACAGGGGAGCTGAAGCTTTCTTT. Based on the CDR3 plus reference TRBV30 and TRBJ1-1, the full variable domain is SQTIHQWPATLVQPVGSPLSLECTVEGTSNPNLYWYRQAAGRGLQLLFYSVGIGQISSEVPQNLSASRPQDRQFILSSKKLLLSDSGFYLCAWSPDRGAEAFFGQGTRLTVV.

The chain uses TRBV18 and TRBJ1-1; D remains unclear. The ends were cut back, 0 bases at V and 3 bases at J, with 11 bases in the middle. Germline CDR1 reads KGHSH; CDR2 reads LQKENI. The CDR3 length is 15 residues. CDR3 protein: CASSPPASGDTEAFF. The CDR3 DNA follows: TGTGCCAGCTCACCACCGGCCAGTGGGGACACTGAAGCTTTCTTT.

Details on this clone: The junction does not match germline at one end; this may be a read error. The gene calls are TRBV7-7 and TRBJ2-1; 7 nucleotides line up with TRBD2. The CDR3 totals 15 residues. Germline V gives CDR1 SSHAT, CDR2 FNYEAQ (reference sequence). The CDR3 here is CASSPQLAEYNEQFF. CDR3 bases: TGTGCTAGCAGCCCCCAGCTAGCGGAGTACAATGAGCAGTTCTTC. The full variable domain, its missing parts supplied by reference TRBV7-7 and TRBJ2-1, is GAGVSQSPRYKVTKRGQDVTLRCDPISSHATLYWYQQALGQGPEFLTYFNYEAQPDKSGLPSDRFSAERPEGSISTLTIQRTEQRDSAMYRCASSPQLAEYNEQFFGPGTRLTVL.

The chain employs TRBV29-1 and TRBJ1-2; D may be TRBD1 (6 bases). CDR1 and CDR2 (germline): SQVTM, ANQGSEA. The CDR3 covers 12 residues. V shed 4 bases and J shed 5 bases, with 11 bases lying between them. Here the CDR3 reads CSVVGGGYGYTF. The DNA for the CDR3 is TGCAGCGTTGTAGGGGGTGGGTATGGCTACACCTTC.

V gene TRBV6-5 combines with J gene TRBJ1-5; no reliable D call. The ends were cut back, 2 bases at V and 5 bases at J, with 4 bases in the middle. The CDR3 contains 12 residues. Germline values: CDR1 MNHEY, CDR2 SVGAGI. The CDR3 DNA reads TGTGCCAGCAGTTACGGGGATCAGCCCCAGCATTTT. Translation gives CASSYGDQPQHF.

The V and J genes are TRBV29-1 and TRBJ1-1; tentatively, D is TRBD1 (5 bases). The CDR3 has 15 residues. V lost 6 bases and J 0 bases, leaving 17 bases between the germline ends. Germline CDR1 reads SQVTM; CDR2 reads ANQGSEA. CDR3 in amino acids: CSVDMKGRMNTEAFF. The CDR3 region has the DNA TGCAGCGTGGACATGAAGGGGCGAATGAACACTGAAGCTTTCTTT.

The chain combines TRBV11-3 with TRBJ2-3; D remains unclear. This CDR3 contains 12 residues. Trimming took off 2 bases at V and 3 bases at J, with 3 bases between the two ends. Per the germline V gene, CDR1 is SGHNT and CDR2 is YENEEA. As DNA, the CDR3 is TGTGCCAGCAGCTTAACGACAGATACGCAGTATTTT. Protein product: CASSLTTDTQYF.

The rearrangement links TRBV19 to TRBJ1-4, with a possible D match to TRBD1 (5 bases). Trimming shortened V by 4 bases and J by 8 bases, and 17 bases separated the two germline ends. CDR3 length equals 15 residues. Germline values: CDR1 LNHDA, CDR2 SQIVND (reference sequence). CDR3 sequence: CASSTGRRDGEKLFF. CDR3 nucleotide sequence: TGTGCCAGTAGTACGGGCCGCAGGGATGGAGAAAAACTGTTTTTT.